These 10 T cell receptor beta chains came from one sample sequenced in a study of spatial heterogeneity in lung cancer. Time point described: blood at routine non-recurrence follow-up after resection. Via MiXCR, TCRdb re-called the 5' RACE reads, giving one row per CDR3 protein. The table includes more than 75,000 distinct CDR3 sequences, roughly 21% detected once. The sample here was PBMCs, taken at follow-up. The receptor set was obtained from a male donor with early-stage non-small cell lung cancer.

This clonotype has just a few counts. This CDR3 reads CASSKARLADNEQFF. The CDR3 DNA follows: TGTGCCAGCAGCAAAGCGAGACTAGCGGACAATGAGCAGTTCTTC. This chain connects TRBV21-1 to TRBJ2-1; the DNA was not used to check the table's D call, TRBD2. TRBV21-1 corresponds to a pseudogene. The CDR3 loop spans 15 amino acids.

This CDR3 is CASSLRGYNTGELFF. The CDR3 coding sequence is TGCGCCAGCAGCTTGAGGGGGTACAACACCGGGGAGCTGTTTTTT. This rearrangement joins TRBV5-1 to TRBJ2-2; D is perhaps TRBD1 (6 bases). Deletions cut 1 base from V and 2 bases from J, with 9 bases between. The CDR3 runs to 15 residues. Germline CDR1 is SGHRS and CDR2 is YFSETQ.

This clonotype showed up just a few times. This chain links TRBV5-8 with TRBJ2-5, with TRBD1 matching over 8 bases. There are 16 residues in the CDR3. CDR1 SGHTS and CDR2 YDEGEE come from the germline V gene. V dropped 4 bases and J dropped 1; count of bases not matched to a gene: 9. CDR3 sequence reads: CASSTGQATLQETQYF. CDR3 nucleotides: TGTGCCAGCAGCACGGGACAGGCTACCCTCCAAGAGACCCAGTACTTC.

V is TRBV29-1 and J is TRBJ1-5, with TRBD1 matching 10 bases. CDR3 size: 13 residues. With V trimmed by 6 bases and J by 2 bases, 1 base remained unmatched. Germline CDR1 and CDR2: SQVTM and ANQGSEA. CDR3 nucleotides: TGCAGCGTAGGACAGGGGGGCAATCAGCCCCAGCATTTT. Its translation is CSVGQGGNQPQHF.

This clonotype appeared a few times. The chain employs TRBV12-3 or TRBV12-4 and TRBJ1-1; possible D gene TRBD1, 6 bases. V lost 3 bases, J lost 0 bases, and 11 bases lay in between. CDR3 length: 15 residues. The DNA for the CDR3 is TGTGCCAGCAGTTTCCCACAGGGCCTGAACACTGAAGCTTTCTTT. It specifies CASSFPQGLNTEAFF.

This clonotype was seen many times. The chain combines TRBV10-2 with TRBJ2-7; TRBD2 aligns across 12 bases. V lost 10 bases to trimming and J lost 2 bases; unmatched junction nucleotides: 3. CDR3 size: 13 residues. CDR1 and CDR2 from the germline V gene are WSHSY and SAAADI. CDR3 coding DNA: TGCGCCACCACTAGCGGGGGGCCCTACGAGCAGTACGTC. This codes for CATTSGGPYEQYV.

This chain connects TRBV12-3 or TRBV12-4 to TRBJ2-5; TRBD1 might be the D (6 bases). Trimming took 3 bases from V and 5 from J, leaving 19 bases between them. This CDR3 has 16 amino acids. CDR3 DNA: TGTGCCAGCAGTTTCGTGTCCATGTCAGGGGTGGAGACCCAGTACTTC. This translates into CASSFVSMSGVETQYF.

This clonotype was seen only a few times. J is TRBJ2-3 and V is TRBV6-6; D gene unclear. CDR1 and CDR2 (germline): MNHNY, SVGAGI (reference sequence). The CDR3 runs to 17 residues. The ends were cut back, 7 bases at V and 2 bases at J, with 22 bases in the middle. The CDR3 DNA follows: TGTGCCAGCACCACCCACCGCCAGCCCAGCAACACAGATACGCAGTATTTT. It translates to CASTTHRQPSNTDTQYF.

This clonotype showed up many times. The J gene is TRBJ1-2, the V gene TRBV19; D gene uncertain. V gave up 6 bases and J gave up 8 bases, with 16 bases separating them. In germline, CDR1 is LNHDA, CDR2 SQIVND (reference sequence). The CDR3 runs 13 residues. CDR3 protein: CASSPDTARGYTF. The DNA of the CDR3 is TGTGCCAGTAGCCCTGACACAGCTCGGGGCTACACCTTC.

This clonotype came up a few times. The CDR3 region is CASSPKVAGGPYEQYF. CDR3 DNA sequence: TGTGCCAGCAGCCCCAAGGTAGCGGGAGGTCCCTACGAGCAGTACTTC. The rearrangement joins TRBV7-8 to TRBJ2-7; 10 positions agree with TRBD2. CDR3 length: 16 residues. The germline V gene has CDR1 SGHVS and CDR2 FQNEAQ. With 5 bases clipped from V and 2 bases from J, the junction kept 9 bases outside the gene matches.